These 26 T cell receptor beta chains came from one sample sequenced in a study of blood T cell repertoires in COVID-19 (TCRdb year 2020). Preparation of the library involved the immunoSEQ multiplex PCR assay. This is the immuneACCESS table as TCRdb keeps it, with only in-frame sequences that have V and J called. A part of the clones is gone; compared with another copy, unresolved V genes explain less than half, and the rest is unexplained. The sample table contains about 150,000 clones; only one count was recorded for around 82% of them. The ten most abundant clones make up roughly 4.5% of the sample. Input material: peripheral blood. Receptor source: a man aged 60 to 69 with acute or convalescent COVID-19.

This clone was observed a handful of times. V gene TRBV12-3 or TRBV12-4 combines with J gene TRBJ1-1, with D perhaps matching TRBD1 (6 bases). The CDR3 has 12 amino acids. The V gene lost 4 bases and the J gene lost 10 bases, with 13 bases spanning the gap. The CDR3 region is CASSSQGPAAFF. The CDR3 DNA reads as TGTGCCAGCAGTTCTCAGGGGCCTGCAGCTTTCTTT.

The V gene is TRBV7-3, the J gene TRBJ2-2; 7 bases line up with TRBD1. CDR1 is SGHTA, CDR2 FQGTGA, per germline. Trimming cost V 4 bases and J 5 bases; bases outside gene matches: 7. The CDR3 length is 15 residues. DNA of the CDR3: TGTGCCAGCAGCTCAGGGGCAGGGGGAACCGGGGAGCTGTTTTTT. Translating it yields CASSSGAGGTGELFF.

The CDR3 DNA follows: TGTGCCAGCAGCGTAGGGATTCACGGGGGGCGCGACAACGAGCAGTACTTC. Its protein is CASSVGIHGGRDNEQYF. The V and J genes are TRBV9 and TRBJ2-7; D perhaps matches TRBD2 (7 bases). V lost 0 bases to trimming and J lost 5 bases, with 21 bases between them. Germline V gene sequence: CDR1 SGDLS, CDR2 YYNGEE. This CDR3 comprises 17 residues.

In its sample, this clone was seen a few times. CDR3 residues: CASSYGLAGFNEQFF. CDR3 coding DNA: TGTGCCAGCAGCTACGGACTAGCGGGTTTCAATGAGCAGTTCTTC. The rearrangement uses TRBV28 and TRBJ2-1, with TRBD2 matching 11 bases. This CDR3 region has 15 residues. Germline assignment: CDR1 MDHEN and CDR2 SYDVKM. J gave up 6 bases and V 6 bases, and 7 bases lay outside the gene matches.

This sequence joins TRBV19 and TRBJ2-7, with no clear D. CDR1 and CDR2 from the germline V gene are LNHDA and SQIVND (reference sequence). This CDR3 has 15 amino acids. Trimming removed 2 bases from V and 3 bases from J, with 14 bases in between. Written as DNA, the CDR3 is TGTGCCAGTAGTATAAAAGTCCCCGGTTACTACGAGCAGTACTTC. Its translation is CASSIKVPGYYEQYF. Full variable domain (rest looked up from reference TRBV19 and TRBJ2-7): DGGITQSPKYLFRKEGQNVTLSCEQNLNHDAMYWYRQDPGQGLRLIYYSQIVNDFQKGDIAEGYSVSREKKESFPLTVTSAQKNPTAFYLCASSIKVPGYYEQYFGPGTRLTVT.

This clone was counted a single time. The rearrangement links TRBV11-3 to TRBJ2-7; possible D gene TRBD1, 5 bases. Germline V gene lookup returns CDR1 SGHNT and CDR2 YENEEA. The CDR3 extends over 15 amino acids. The V end lost 5 bases, the J end lost 3 bases, and 17 bases lay between the germline ends. CDR3 in amino acids: CASSPGNPGDYEQYF. CDR3 bases: TGTGCCAGCAGCCCAGGGAACCCAGGAGACTACGAGCAGTACTTC.

V and J are TRBV11-2 and TRBJ2-7, with TRBD2 matching over 7 bases. Germline lookup yields CDR1 SGHAT and CDR2 FQNNGV. V trimming: 5 bases; J trimming: 2 bases; junction bases outside the gene matches: 6. The CDR3 extends over 14 amino acids. The CDR3 reads CASSVASGPYEQYF. The CDR3 nucleotides are TGTGCCAGCAGCGTCGCTAGCGGACCCTACGAGCAGTACTTC.

This chain uses TRBV2 with TRBJ2-5, with D tentatively TRBD1 (5 bases). V lost 0 bases, J lost 2 bases, and 10 bases lay in between. Germline CDR1 reads SNHLY; CDR2 reads FYNNEI. CDR3 size: 15 residues. This CDR3 is CASSEALRDQETQYF. The CDR3 region has the DNA TGTGCCAGCAGTGAAGCGCTCAGGGATCAAGAGACCCAGTACTTC.

The chain is built from TRBV5-1 and TRBJ2-3; 11 bases match TRBD2. The CDR3 runs to 16 residues. CDR1 is SGHRS and CDR2 is YFSETQ in the germline V gene. V gave up 0 bases and J gave up 6 bases; unmatched junction bases: 6. This CDR3 reads CASSLGASGRSDTQYF. The CDR3 DNA reads as TGCGCCAGCAGCTTGGGGGCTAGCGGGAGGTCGGATACGCAGTATTTT.

The V gene is TRBV5-1, the J gene TRBJ2-5; tentative D call: TRBD1 (6 bases). Trimming removed 0 bases at V and 4 bases at J, with 16 bases between. The V gene's germline CDR1 is SGHRS and CDR2 YFSETQ. The CDR3 length is 16 residues. CDR3 nucleotide sequence: TGCGCCAGCAGCTTGGGGTTGAACGCAGGGGCAGAGACCCAGTACTTC. Translating it yields CASSLGLNAGAETQYF.

V gene TRBV6-5 combines with J gene TRBJ2-7; possibly TRBD1 for D (5 bases). CDR3 length: 16 amino acids. V was trimmed by 2 bases and J by 2 bases, leaving 16 bases between them. The germline V gene encodes CDR1 MNHEY and CDR2 SVGAGI. CDR3 in amino acids: CASSYDSPGQTYEQYF. DNA of the CDR3: TGTGCCAGCAGTTACGACAGCCCCGGACAAACCTACGAGCAGTACTTC.

Written as DNA, the CDR3 is TGTGCCAGCAGCTTGGAGAACGCACACTCTGGAAACACCATATATTTT. This gives the protein CASSLENAHSGNTIYF. V is TRBV5-6 and J is TRBJ1-3; D not certain. Trimming shortened V by 0 bases and J by 0 bases, and 10 bases separated the two germline ends. Germline lookup yields CDR1 SGHDT and CDR2 YYEEEE. The CDR3 is 16 amino acids.

This sequence joins TRBV19 and TRBJ2-3, with no clear D. The V gene's germline CDR1 is LNHDA and CDR2 SQIVND (reference sequence). With 9 bases removed from V and 3 bases from J, the gap between germline ends came to 16 bases. The CDR3 consists of 14 residues. DNA for the CDR3: TGTGCCAGCAGTCTACTTGGCGGTACAGATACGCAGTATTTT. As protein: CASSLLGGTDTQYF.

The chain joins TRBV7-9 to TRBJ2-2; D remains ambiguous. This CDR3 comprises 14 residues. Germline CDR1 and CDR2: SEHNR and FQNEAQ (reference sequence). Trimming pared 0 bases from V and 9 bases from J, leaving 11 bases between. The CDR3 DNA reads TGTGCCAGCAGCTTAGCTCCGTCAGGCCGGGAGCTGTTTTTT. Translation gives CASSLAPSGRELFF.

The chain links TRBV6-1 to TRBJ2-7, with 9 bases matching TRBD2. The ends lost 2 bases at V and 4 bases at J; junction bases unmatched: 3. Germline CDR1 MNHNS, CDR2 SASEGT. This CDR3 contains 14 residues. The CDR3 protein is CASSELAGWYEQYF. In nucleotides, the CDR3 is TGTGCCAGCAGTGAACTAGCGGGATGGTACGAGCAGTACTTC.

This clone appeared a single time. The V gene is TRBV30, the J gene TRBJ1-3; D not resolved. The CDR3 consists of 12 residues. The germline CDR1 and CDR2 sequences are GTSNPN and SVGIG (reference sequence). Trimming shortened V by 6 bases and J by 1 base, and 7 bases separated the two germline ends. CDR3: CACKLSGNTIYF. Here the CDR3 DNA reads TGTGCCTGCAAACTTTCTGGAAACACCATATATTTT.

This sequence joins TRBV21-1 and TRBJ2-6; the table's D call TRBD1 went unverified against the DNA. TRBV21-1 is an annotated pseudogene. The CDR3 contains 17 residues. The CDR3 is CASSKEEGVIGANVLTF. CDR3 sequence (DNA): TGTGCCAGCAGCAAAGAAGAGGGGGTTATCGGGGCCAACGTCCTGACTTTC.

V and J are TRBV15 and TRBJ2-5; D is undetermined. From germline, CDR1 is LNHNV and CDR2 YYDKDF (reference sequence). The CDR3 has 13 residues. V gave up 2 bases and J gave up 2 bases, with 6 bases separating them. CDR3 bases: TGTGCCACCAGCAGACAGGCACAAGAGACCCAGTACTTC. Protein sequence: CATSRQAQETQYF.

V and J are TRBV5-1 and TRBJ2-3; D gene unclear. Deletions cut 4 bases from V and 0 bases from J, with 9 bases between. The CDR3 covers 14 residues. The germline gives CDR1 SGHRS, CDR2 YFSETQ. CDR3 bases: TGCGCCAGCAGCCCGCCCTATAGCACAGATACGCAGTATTTT. Translating gives CASSPPYSTDTQYF.

V is TRBV6-6 and J is TRBJ1-1; D is uncertain. Germline V gene sequence: CDR1 MNHNY, CDR2 SVGAGI (reference sequence). Trimming cost V 11 bases and J 5 bases, with 6 bases left between them. This CDR3 has 9 residues. The CDR3 DNA is TGTGCCGTCGGTACTGAAGCTTTCTTT. The encoded protein is CAVGTEAFF.

This clone was counted between two and nine times. The chain links TRBV6-4 to TRBJ2-3; 7 bases match TRBD2. The CDR3 covers 17 residues. Germline-derived CDR1 and CDR2 are MRHNA and SNTAGT. V gave up 9 bases and J gave up 5 bases; unmatched junction bases: 20. The CDR3: CARAPSVAKWGGDTQYF. CDR3 nucleotides: TGTGCCAGAGCCCCATCAGTAGCGAAATGGGGGGGAGATACGCAGTATTTT.

J is TRBJ1-5 and V is TRBV14; 9 positions match TRBD1. The J segment lost 5 bases and the V segment lost 4 bases, leaving 3 bases of the junction unmatched. CDR1 SGHDN and CDR2 FVKESK come from the germline V gene. The CDR3 has 14 amino acids. CDR3 amino acids: CASSPTGGDQPQHF. The CDR3 coding sequence is TGTGCCAGCAGCCCGACAGGGGGAGATCAGCCCCAGCATTTT.

This chain joins TRBV3-1 (or the pseudogene TRBV3-2) and TRBJ1-5; D gene unclear. Deletions cut 3 bases from V and 3 bases from J, with 6 bases between. CDR1 and CDR2 (germline): LGHDT, YNNKEL (reference sequence). The CDR3 is made up of 13 amino acids. CDR3 amino acids: CASSQRFNQPQHF. As DNA, the CDR3 is TGTGCCAGCAGCCAGAGATTCAATCAGCCCCAGCATTTT.

This chain connects TRBV7-9 to TRBJ2-2; no definite D call. Trimming left V 5 bases short and J 11 bases short, with 9 bases between. Germline CDR1 reads SEHNR; CDR2 reads FQNEAQ (reference sequence). CDR3 size: 11 residues. CDR3 amino acids: CASSDTAELFF. CDR3 in DNA: TGTGCCAGCAGCGACACCGCTGAGCTGTTTTTT.

This clone was detected many times. This rearrangement joins TRBV2 to TRBJ2-7, with D tentatively TRBD2 (5 bases). The V gene lost 3 bases and the J gene lost 0 bases, with 12 bases spanning the gap. Germline lookup yields CDR1 SNHLY and CDR2 FYNNEI. The CDR3 sequence is 15 residues long. CDR3 sequence: CASSDSGESSYEQYF. CDR3 sequence (DNA): TGTGCCAGCAGTGATTCTGGGGAGAGCTCCTACGAGCAGTACTTC.

The V and J genes are TRBV11-2 and TRBJ2-7; a possible D gene is TRBD2 (5 bases). Germline V gives CDR1 SGHAT, CDR2 FQNNGV. The CDR3 spans 12 residues. V was pared by 2 bases and J by 6 bases, with 8 bases between. CDR3 amino acids: CASSLSEGEQYF. In nucleotides, the CDR3 is TGTGCCAGCAGCTTAAGTGAGGGCGAGCAGTACTTC. Based on the CDR3 plus reference TRBV11-2 and TRBJ2-7, the full variable domain is EAGVAQSPRYKIIEKRQSVAFWCNPISGHATLYWYQQILGQGPKLLIQFQNNGVVDDSQLPKDRFSAERLKGVDSTLKIQPAKLEDSAVYLCASSLSEGEQYFGPGTRLTVT.